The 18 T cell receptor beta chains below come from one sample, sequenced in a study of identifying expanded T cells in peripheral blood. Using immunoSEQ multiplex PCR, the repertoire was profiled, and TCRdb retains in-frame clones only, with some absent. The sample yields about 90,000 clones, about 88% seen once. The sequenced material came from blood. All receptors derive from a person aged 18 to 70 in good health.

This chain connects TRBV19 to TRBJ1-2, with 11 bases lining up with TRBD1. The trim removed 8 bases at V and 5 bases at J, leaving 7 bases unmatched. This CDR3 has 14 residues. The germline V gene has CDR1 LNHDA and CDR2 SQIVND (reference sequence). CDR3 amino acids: CASRRDRGTYGYTF. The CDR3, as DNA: TGTGCCAGTCGGCGGGACAGGGGGACTTATGGCTACACCTTC.

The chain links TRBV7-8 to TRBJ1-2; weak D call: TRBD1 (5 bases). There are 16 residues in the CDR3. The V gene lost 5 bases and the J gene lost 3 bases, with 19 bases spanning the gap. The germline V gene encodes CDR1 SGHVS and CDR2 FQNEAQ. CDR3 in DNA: TGTGCCAGCAGCCCAGGACGGCGGGGGTTGGACTATGGCTACACCTTC. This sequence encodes CASSPGRRGLDYGYTF. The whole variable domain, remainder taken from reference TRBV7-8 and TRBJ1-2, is GAGVSQSPRYKVAKRGQDVALRCDPISGHVSLFWYQQALGQGPEFLTYFQNEAQLDKSGLPSDRFFAERPEGSVSTLKIQRTQQEDSAVYLCASSPGRRGLDYGYTFGSGTRLTVV.

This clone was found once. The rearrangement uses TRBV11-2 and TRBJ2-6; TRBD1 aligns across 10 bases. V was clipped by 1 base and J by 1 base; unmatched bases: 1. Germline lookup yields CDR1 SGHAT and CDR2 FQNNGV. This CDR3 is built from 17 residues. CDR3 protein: CASSLVGQGSGANVLTF. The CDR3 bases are TGTGCCAGCAGCTTAGTGGGACAGGGGTCTGGGGCCAACGTCCTGACTTTC.

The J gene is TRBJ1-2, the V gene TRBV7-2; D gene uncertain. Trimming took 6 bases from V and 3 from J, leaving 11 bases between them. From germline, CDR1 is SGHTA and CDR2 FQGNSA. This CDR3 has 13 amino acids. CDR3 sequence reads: CASRGMSDYGYTF. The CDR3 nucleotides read TGTGCCAGCAGGGGGATGTCGGACTATGGCTACACCTTC. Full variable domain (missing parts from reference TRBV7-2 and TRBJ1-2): GAGVSQSPSNKVTEKGKDVELRCDPISGHTALYWYRQSLGQGLEFLIYFQGNSAPDKSGLPSDRFSAERTGGSVSTLTIQRTQQEDSAVYLCASRGMSDYGYTFGSGTRLTVV.

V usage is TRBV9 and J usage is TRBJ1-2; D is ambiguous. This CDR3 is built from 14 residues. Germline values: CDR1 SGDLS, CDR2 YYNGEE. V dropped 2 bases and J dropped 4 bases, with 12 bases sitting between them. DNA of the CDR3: TGTGCCAGCAGCGTTGGGCAGGCCCTCTATGGCTACACCTTC. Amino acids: CASSVGQALYGYTF.

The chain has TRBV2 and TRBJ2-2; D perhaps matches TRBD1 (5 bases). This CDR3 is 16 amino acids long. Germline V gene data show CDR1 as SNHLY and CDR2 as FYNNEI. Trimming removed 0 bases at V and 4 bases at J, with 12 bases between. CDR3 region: CASSEAQGEATGELFF. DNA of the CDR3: TGTGCCAGCAGTGAAGCGCAGGGTGAAGCCACCGGGGAGCTGTTTTTT.

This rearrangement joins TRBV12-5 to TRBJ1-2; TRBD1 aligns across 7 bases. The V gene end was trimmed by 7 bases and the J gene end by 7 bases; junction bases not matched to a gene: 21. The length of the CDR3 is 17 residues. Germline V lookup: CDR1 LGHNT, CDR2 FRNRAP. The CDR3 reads CASAFTAPGTALSGYTF. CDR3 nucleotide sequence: TGTGCTAGTGCCTTTACCGCTCCCGGGACAGCTTTATCTGGCTACACCTTC.

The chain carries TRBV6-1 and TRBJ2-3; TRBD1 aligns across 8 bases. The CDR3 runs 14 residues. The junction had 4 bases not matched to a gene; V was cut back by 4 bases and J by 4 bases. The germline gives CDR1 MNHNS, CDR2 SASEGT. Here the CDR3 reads CASSGGQEADTQYF. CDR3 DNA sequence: TGTGCCAGCAGTGGGGGACAGGAGGCAGATACGCAGTATTTT.

CDR3 sequence: CASSLTGPTVSFF. Written as DNA, the CDR3 is TGTGCCAGCAGCTTAACGGGACCCACGGTTAGTTTCTTT. The J gene is TRBJ1-1, the V gene TRBV5-6, with D perhaps TRBD1 (5 bases). The CDR3 length is 13 residues. Germline CDR1 SGHDT, CDR2 YYEEEE. Trimming shortened V by 2 bases and J by 13 bases, and 18 bases separated the two germline ends. The full variable domain, with the rest looked up from reference TRBV5-6 and TRBJ1-1, is DAGVTQSPTHLIKTRGQQVTLRCSPKSGHDTVSWYQQALGQGPQFIFQYYEEEERQRGNFPDRFSGHQFPNYSSELNVNALLLGDSALYLCASSLTGPTVSFFGQGTRLTVV.

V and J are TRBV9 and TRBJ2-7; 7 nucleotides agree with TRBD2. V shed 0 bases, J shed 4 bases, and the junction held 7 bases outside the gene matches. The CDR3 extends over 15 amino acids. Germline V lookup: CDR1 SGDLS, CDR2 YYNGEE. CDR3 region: CASSVDGGGVYEQYF. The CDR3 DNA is TGTGCCAGCAGCGTAGACGGCGGGGGTGTTTACGAGCAGTACTTC.

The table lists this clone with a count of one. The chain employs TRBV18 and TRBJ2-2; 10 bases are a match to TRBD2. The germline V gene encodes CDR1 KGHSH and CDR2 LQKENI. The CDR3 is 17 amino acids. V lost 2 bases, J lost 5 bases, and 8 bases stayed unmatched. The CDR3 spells CASSPRLAGAQTGELFF. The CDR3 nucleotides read TGTGCCAGCTCACCAAGGCTAGCGGGGGCACAAACCGGGGAGCTGTTTTTT.

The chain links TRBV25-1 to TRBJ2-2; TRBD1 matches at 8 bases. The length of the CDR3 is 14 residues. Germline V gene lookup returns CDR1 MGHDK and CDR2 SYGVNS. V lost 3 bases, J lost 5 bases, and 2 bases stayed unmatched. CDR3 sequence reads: CASSDRGLTGELFF. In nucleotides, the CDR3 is TGTGCCAGCAGTGACAGGGGGCTTACCGGGGAGCTGTTTTTT.

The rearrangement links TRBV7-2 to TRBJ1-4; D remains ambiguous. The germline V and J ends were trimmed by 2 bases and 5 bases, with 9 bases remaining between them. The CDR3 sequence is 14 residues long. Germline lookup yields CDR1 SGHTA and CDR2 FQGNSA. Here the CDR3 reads CASSLSRRNEKLFF. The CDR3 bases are TGTGCCAGCAGCTTAAGCAGAAGGAATGAAAAACTGTTTTTT.

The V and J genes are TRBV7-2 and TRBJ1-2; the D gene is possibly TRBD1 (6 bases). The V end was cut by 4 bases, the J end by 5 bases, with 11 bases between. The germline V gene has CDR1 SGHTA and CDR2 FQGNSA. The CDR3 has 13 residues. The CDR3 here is CASSSPGDYGYTF. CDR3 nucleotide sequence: TGTGCCAGCAGCTCCCCAGGGGATTATGGCTACACCTTC.

The CDR3 reads CASSTGQGTDTQYF. The CDR3 bases are TGTGCCAGCAGCACGGGACAGGGGACAGATACGCAGTATTTT. This chain links TRBV7-6 with TRBJ2-3, with 10 nucleotides matching TRBD1. This CDR3 has 14 residues. V lost 5 bases and J lost 3; bases outside the gene matches: 2. The germline V gene encodes CDR1 SGHVS and CDR2 FNYEAQ.

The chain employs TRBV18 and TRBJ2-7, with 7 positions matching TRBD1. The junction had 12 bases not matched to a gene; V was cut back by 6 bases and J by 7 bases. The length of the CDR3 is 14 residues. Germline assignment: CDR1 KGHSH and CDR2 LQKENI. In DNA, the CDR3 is TGTGCCAGCTCCCCCGGGACAGCCGAACGGGAGCAGTACTTC. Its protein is CASSPGTAEREQYF. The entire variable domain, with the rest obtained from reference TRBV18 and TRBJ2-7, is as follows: NAGVMQNPRHLVRRRGQEARLRCSPMKGHSHVYWYRQLPEEGLKFMVYLQKENIIDESGMPKERFSAEFPKEGPSILRIQQVVRGDSAAYFCASSPGTAEREQYFGPGTRLTVT.

DNA for the CDR3: TGTGCCAGCAACCCGGACAGGGGGACCTTTGCAACTAATGAAAAACTGTTTTTT. It is translated as CASNPDRGTFATNEKLFF. The chain uses TRBV19 and TRBJ1-4, with 10 bases matching TRBD1. The V gene end was trimmed by 9 bases and the J gene end by 0 bases; junction bases not matched to a gene: 13. This CDR3 region has 18 residues. Per the germline V gene, CDR1 is LNHDA and CDR2 is SQIVND (reference sequence).

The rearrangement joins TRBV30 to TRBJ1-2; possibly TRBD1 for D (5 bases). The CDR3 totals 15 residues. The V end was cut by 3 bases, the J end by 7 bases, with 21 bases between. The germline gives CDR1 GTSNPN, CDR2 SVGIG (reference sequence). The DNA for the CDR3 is TGTGCCTGGAGACCGGGCCTGACGGGAGGGGTTGGCTACACCTTC. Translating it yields CAWRPGLTGGVGYTF. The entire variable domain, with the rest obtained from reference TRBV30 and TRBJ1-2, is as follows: SQTIHQWPATLVQPVGSPLSLECTVEGTSNPNLYWYRQAAGRGLQLLFYSVGIGQISSEVPQNLSASRPQDRQFILSSKKLLLSDSGFYLCAWRPGLTGGVGYTFGSGTRLTVV.